This TCR beta chain came from a study of T cell responses to AZD1222 COVID-19 vaccine. On this clone: Its target is not known.

Study results and caveats: Clonal diversity may have been underestimated in mostly white British donors. The span of vaccine-associated CD4 TCRs extended across spike, with dominance at 160-218 and 743-854. Among AZD1222 vaccinees, only 5 to 7 were seropositive at baseline. Spike-specific TCR breadth and depth both grew after two AZD1222 doses.

Assay used: immunoSEQ multiplex PCR; TCRdb lists only in-frame clones, some missing. Among about 67,000 clones listed, roughly 85% were seen once. The CDR3 is made up of 15 amino acids. V dropped 1 base and J dropped 1 base, with 10 bases sitting between them. Germline loops: CDR1 MGHRA, CDR2 YSYEKL. The rearrangement joins TRBV4-1 to TRBJ2-5; possible D gene TRBD1, 5 bases. The source material was peripheral blood, sampled 28 days after the second AZD1222 dose. The TCR originated in an adult who received the AZD1222 COVID-19 vaccine. This CDR3 reads CASSQVGLIQETQYF. The CDR3, as DNA: TGCGCCAGCAGCCAAGTGGGGCTAATCCAAGAGACCCAGTACTTC.